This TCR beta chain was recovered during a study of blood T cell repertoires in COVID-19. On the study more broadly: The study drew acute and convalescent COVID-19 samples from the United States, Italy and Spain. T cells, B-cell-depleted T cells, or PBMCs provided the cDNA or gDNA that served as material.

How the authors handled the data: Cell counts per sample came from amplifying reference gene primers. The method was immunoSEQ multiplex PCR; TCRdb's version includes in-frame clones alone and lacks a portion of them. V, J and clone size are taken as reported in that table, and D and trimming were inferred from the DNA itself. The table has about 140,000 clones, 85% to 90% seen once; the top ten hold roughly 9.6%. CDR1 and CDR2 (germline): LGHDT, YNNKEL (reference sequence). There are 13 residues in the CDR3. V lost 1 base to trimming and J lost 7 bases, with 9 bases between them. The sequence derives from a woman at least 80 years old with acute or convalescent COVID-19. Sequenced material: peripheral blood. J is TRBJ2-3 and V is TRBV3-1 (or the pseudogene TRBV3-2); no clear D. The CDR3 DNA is TGTGCCAGCAGCCAAGGTCAGTCGTATACGCAGTATTTT. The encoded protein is CASSQGQSYTQYF.